This TCR beta chain appears in the sequencing data of a study of vaccination and CD4 T cells after COVID-19. An Oncomine TCR Beta short-read assay was used to sequence the DNA from cultured CD4+ T cells. One entry per CDR3 protein, called by TCRdb with MiXCR from the PCR reads. The table includes 15,000 to 20,000 distinct CDR3 sequences, less than 50% detected once. Documented treatment: approximately nine-day PBMC culture with coronavirus spike peptide pools or control peptides (ViraFEST assay). Peptide-pool expansion of antigen-specific T cells preceded TCR sequencing in ViraFEST. Positive tests by PCR, dated March to December 2020, predated US Alpha, Beta and Delta variants. Alongside around 10 IU/ml IL-2 and roughly 10 ug/ml peptide pools, PBMCs were cultured at approximately 2 million per well. Days 3 and 7 saw half the medium replaced with fresh IL-2 medium. The CDR3 is made up of 18 amino acids. Trimming cost V 0 bases and J 0 bases; bases outside gene matches: 9. Germline V gene data show CDR1 as DFQATT and CDR2 as SNEGSKA (reference sequence).

This clonotype occurred a few times. Its target is not known. The V call is TRBV20-1, the J call TRBJ2-3, with 10 positions matching TRBD2. This receptor was taken from a human donor who had recovered from COVID-19. Sequencing used CD4+ T cells from blood, cultured in vitro. CDR3 region: CSARDYLGTSASTDTQYF. CDR3 in DNA: TGCAGTGCTAGAGATTACCTCGGGACTAGCGCCAGCACAGATACGCAGTATTTT.